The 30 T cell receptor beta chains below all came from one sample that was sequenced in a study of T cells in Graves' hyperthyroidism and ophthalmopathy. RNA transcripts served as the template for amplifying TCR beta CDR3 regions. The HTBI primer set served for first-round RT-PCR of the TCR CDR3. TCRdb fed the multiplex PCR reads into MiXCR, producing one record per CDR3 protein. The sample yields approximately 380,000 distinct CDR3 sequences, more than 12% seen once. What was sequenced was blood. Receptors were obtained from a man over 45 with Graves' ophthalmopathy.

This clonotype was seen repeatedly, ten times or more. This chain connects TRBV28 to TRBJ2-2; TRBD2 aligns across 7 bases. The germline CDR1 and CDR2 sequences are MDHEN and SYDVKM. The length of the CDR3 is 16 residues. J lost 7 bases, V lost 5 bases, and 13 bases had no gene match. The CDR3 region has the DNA TGTGCCAGCAGTCGGTACTCGACTAGCTTTGGCGGGGAGCTGTTTTTT. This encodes CASSRYSTSFGGELFF.

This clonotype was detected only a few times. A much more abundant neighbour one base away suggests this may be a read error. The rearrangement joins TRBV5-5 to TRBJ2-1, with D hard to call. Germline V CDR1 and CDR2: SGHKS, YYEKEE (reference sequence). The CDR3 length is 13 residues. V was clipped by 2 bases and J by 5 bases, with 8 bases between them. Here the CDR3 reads CASSLGYDNEQFF. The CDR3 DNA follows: TGTGCCAGCAGCTTAGGCTACGACAATGAGCAGTTCTTC.

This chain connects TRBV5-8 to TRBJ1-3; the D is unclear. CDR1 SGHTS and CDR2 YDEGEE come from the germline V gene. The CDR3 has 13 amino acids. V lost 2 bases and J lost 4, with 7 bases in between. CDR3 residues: CASSFSLGNTIYF. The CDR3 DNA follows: TGTGCCAGCAGCTTTTCGCTCGGAAACACCATATATTTT. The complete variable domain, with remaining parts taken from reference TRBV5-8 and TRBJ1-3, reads EAGVTQSPTHLIKTRGQQATLRCSPISGHTSVYWYQQALGLGLQFLLWYDEGEERNRGNFPPRFSGRQFPNYSSELNVNALELEDSALYLCASSFSLGNTIYFGEGSWLTVV.

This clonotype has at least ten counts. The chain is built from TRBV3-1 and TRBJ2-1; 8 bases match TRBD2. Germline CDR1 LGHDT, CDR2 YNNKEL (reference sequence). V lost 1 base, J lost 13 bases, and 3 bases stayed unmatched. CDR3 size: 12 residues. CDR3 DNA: TGTGCCAGCAGCCAAGGGCTAGCGGGTCAGTTCTTC. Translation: CASSQGLAGQFF.

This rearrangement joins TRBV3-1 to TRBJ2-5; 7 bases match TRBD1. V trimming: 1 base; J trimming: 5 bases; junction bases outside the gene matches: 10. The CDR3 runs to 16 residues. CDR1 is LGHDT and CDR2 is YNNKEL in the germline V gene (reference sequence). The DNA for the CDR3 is TGTGCCAGCAGCCAAGCGACAGGGTATGTTCCGGAGACCCAGTACTTC. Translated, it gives CASSQATGYVPETQYF.

The CDR3 is CASSTQGVGEQFF. CDR3 DNA: TGTGCCAGTAGTACACAGGGGGTCGGTGAGCAGTTCTTC. V is TRBV19 and J is TRBJ2-1; 8 positions match TRBD1. Germline V gives CDR1 LNHDA, CDR2 SQIVND (reference sequence). Trimming took 4 bases from V and 9 from J; bases not matched to a gene: 5. The length of the CDR3 is 13 residues. Full variable domain (missing parts from reference TRBV19 and TRBJ2-1): DGGITQSPKYLFRKEGQNVTLSCEQNLNHDAMYWYRQDPGQGLRLIYYSQIVNDFQKGDIAEGYSVSREKKESFPLTVTSAQKNPTAFYLCASSTQGVGEQFFGPGTRLTVL.

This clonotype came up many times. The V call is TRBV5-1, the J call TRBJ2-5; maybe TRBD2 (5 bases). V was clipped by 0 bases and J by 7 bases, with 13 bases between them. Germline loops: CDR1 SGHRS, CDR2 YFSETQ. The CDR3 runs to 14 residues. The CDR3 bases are TGCGCCAGCAGCTTGGAAGTCAATGAGGGGACCCAGTACTTC. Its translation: CASSLEVNEGTQYF. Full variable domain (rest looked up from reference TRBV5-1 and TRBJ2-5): KAGVTQTPRYLIKTRGQQVTLSCSPISGHRSVSWYQQTPGQGLQFLFEYFSETQRNKGNFPGRFSGRQFSNSRSEMNVSTLELGDSALYLCASSLEVNEGTQYFGPGTRLLVL.

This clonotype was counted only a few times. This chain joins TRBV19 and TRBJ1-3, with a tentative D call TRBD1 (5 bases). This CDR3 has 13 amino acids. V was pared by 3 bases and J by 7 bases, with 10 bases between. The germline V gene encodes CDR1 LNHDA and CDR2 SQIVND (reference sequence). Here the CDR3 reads CASSITKGNTIYF. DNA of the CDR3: TGTGCCAGTAGTATCACAAAGGGGAACACCATATATTTT.

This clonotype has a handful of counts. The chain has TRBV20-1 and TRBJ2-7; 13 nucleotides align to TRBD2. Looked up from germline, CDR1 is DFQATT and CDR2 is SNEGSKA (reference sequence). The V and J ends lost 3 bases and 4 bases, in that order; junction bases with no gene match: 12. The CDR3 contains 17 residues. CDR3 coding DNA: TGCAGTGCTAGGGTAGGGACCGGACTAGCGGGAGTATACGAGCAGTACTTC. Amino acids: CSARVGTGLAGVYEQYF.

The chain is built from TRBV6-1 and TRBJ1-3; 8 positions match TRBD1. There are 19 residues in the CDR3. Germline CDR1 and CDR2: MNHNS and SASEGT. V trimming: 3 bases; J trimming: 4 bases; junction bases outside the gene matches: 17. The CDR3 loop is CASSDVGQGILFLGNTIYF. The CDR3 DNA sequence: TGTGCCAGCAGTGATGTAGGACAGGGCATTTTGTTCCTGGGAAACACCATATATTTT.

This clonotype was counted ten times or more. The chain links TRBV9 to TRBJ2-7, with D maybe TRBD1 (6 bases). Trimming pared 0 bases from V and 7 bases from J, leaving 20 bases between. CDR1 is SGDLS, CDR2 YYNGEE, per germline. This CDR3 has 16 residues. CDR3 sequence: CASSVGSSHRAGEQYF. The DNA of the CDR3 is TGTGCCAGCAGCGTAGGGTCCTCTCACAGGGCTGGAGAGCAGTACTTC.

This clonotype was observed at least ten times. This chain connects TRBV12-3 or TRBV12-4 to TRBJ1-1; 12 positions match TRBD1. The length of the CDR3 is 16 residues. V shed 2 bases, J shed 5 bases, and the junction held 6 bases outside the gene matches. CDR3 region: CASSLRDRGRGTEAFF. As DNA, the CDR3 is TGTGCCAGCAGTTTAAGGGACAGGGGGCGAGGGACTGAAGCTTTCTTT.

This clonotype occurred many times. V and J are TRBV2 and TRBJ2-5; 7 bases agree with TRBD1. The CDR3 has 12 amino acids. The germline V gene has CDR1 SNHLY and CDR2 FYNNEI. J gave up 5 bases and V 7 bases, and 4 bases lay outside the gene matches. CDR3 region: CASKDRAETQYF. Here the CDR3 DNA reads TGTGCCAGCAAAGACAGGGCTGAGACCCAGTACTTC.

Here the CDR3 DNA reads TGCGCCAGCAGCCAATGGGCACTATTGGATTACAATGAGCAGTTCTTC. This encodes CASSQWALLDYNEQFF. The chain recombines TRBV4-1 with TRBJ2-1; D is ambiguous. Looked up from germline, CDR1 is MGHRA and CDR2 is YSYEKL. The V gene lost 2 bases and the J gene lost 4 bases, with 15 bases spanning the gap. The CDR3 loop spans 16 amino acids.

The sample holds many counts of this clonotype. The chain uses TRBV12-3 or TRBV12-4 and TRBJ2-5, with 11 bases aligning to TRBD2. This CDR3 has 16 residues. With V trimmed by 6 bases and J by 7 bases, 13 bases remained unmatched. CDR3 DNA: TGTGCCAGCAGCCCCGGGACTAGCGGCTCGTGGAGGACCCAGTACTTC. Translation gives CASSPGTSGSWRTQYF.

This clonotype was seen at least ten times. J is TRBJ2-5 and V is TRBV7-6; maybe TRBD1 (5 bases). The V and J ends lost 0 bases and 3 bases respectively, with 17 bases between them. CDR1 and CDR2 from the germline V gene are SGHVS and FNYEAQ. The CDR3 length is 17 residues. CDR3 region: CASSLAPELGAKETQYF. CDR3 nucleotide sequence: TGTGCCAGCAGCTTAGCGCCGGAGCTAGGGGCAAAAGAGACCCAGTACTTC. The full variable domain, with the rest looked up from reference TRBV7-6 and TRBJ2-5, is GAGVSQSPRYKVTKRGQDVALRCDPISGHVSLYWYRQALGQGPEFLTYFNYEAQQDKSGLPNDRFSAERPEGSISTLTIQRTEQRDSAMYRCASSLAPELGAKETQYFGPGTRLLVL.

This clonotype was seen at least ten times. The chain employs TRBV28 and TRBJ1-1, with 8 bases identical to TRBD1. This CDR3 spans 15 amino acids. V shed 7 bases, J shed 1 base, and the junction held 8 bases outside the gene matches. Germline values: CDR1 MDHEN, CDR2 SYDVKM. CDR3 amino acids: CASTGGGIGNTEAFF. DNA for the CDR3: TGTGCCAGCACAGGGGGCGGTATTGGGAACACTGAAGCTTTCTTT.

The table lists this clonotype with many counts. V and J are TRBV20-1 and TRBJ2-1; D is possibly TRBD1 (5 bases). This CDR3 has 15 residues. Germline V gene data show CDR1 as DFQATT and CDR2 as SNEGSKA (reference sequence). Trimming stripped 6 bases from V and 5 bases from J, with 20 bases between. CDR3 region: CSATSPDQGNNEQFF. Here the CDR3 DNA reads TGCAGTGCCACAAGTCCCGACCAGGGAAACAATGAGCAGTTCTTC.

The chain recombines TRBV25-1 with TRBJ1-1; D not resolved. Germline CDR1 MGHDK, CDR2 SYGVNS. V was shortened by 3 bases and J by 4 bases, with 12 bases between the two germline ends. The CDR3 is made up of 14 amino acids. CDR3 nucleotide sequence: TGTGCCAGCAGTGACCTGGGTCTGGGCACTGAAGCTTTCTTT. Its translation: CASSDLGLGTEAFF.

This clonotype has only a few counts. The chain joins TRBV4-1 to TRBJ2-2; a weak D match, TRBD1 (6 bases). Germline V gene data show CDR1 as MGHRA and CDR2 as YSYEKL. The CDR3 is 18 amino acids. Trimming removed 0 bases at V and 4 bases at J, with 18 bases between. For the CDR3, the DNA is TGCGCCAGCAGCCAAGAGGGAACACTAGGGGGTATCACCGGGGAGCTGTTTTTT. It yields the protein CASSQEGTLGGITGELFF.

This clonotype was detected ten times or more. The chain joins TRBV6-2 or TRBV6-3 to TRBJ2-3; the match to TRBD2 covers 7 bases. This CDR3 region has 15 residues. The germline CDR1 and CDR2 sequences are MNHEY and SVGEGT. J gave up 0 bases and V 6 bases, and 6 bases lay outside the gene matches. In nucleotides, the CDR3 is TGTGCCAGCAGAGGGAGGGTGCGTAGCACAGATACGCAGTATTTT. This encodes CASRGRVRSTDTQYF.

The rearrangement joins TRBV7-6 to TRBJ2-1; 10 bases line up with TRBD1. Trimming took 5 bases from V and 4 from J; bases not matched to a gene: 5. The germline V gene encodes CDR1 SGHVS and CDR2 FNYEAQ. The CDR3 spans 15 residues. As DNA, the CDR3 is TGTGCCAGCAGCAAGGGACAGGGGAGGTACAATGAGCAGTTCTTC. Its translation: CASSKGQGRYNEQFF. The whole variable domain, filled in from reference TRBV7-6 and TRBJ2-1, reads GAGVSQSPRYKVTKRGQDVALRCDPISGHVSLYWYRQALGQGPEFLTYFNYEAQQDKSGLPNDRFSAERPEGSISTLTIQRTEQRDSAMYRCASSKGQGRYNEQFFGPGTRLTVL.

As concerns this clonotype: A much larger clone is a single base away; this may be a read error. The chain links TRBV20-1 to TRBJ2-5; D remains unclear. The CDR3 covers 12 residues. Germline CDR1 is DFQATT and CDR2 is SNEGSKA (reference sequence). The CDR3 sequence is CGASAGQETQYF. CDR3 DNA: TGCGGTGCATCGGCCGGGCAAGAGACCCAGTACTTC.

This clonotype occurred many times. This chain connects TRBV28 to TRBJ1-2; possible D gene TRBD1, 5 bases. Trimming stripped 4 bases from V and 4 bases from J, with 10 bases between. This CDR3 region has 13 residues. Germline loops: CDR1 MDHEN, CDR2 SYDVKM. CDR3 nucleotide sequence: TGTGCCAGCAGTTCGTACAGGTTCTATGGCTACACCTTC. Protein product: CASSSYRFYGYTF.

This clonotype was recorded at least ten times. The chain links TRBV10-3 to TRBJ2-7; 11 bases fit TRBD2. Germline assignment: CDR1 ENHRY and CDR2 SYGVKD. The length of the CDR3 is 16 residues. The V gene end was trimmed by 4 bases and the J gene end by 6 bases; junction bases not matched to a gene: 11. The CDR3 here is CAISGEFASGRSEQYF. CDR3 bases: TGTGCCATCAGTGGGGAATTTGCTAGCGGGAGGAGCGAGCAGTACTTC.

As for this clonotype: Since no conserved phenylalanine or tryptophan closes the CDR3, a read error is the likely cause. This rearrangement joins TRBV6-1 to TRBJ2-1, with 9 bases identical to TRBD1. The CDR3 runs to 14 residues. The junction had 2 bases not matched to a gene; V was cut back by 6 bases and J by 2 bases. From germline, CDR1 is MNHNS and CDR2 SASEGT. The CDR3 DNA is TGTGCCAGCAGCCGGGACAGGGCCTACAATGAGCAGTTCTCC. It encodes CASSRDRAYNEQFS.

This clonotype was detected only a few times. The CDR3 nucleotides read TGTGCCAGCACCCAGGGAGGGGGCGATGGCTACACCTTC. It is translated as CASTQGGGDGYTF. The chain has TRBV6-1 and TRBJ1-2; TRBD1 aligns across 7 bases. Germline loops: CDR1 MNHNS, CDR2 SASEGT. The trim removed 7 bases at V and 6 bases at J, leaving 8 bases unmatched. The CDR3 loop spans 13 amino acids.

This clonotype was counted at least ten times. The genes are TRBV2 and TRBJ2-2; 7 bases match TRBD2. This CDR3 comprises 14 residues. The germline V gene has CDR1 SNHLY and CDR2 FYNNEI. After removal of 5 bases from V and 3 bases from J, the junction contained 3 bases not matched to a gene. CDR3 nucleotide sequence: TGTGCCAGCAGTTGGCGGGGGTACACCGGGGAGCTGTTTTTT. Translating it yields CASSWRGYTGELFF.

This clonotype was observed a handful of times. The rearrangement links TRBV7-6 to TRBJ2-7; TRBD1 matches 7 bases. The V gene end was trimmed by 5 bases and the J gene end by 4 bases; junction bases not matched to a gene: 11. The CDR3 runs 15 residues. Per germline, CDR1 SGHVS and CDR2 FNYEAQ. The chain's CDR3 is CASSQPPEQGYEQYF. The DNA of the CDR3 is TGTGCCAGCAGCCAACCCCCCGAACAGGGGTACGAGCAGTACTTC.

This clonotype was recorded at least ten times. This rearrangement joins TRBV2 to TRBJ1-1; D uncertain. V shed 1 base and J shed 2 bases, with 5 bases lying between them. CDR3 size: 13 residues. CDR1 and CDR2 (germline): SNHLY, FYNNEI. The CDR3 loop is CASSEGLNTEAFF. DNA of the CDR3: TGTGCCAGCAGTGAAGGTTTAAACACTGAAGCTTTCTTT.